The clone carrying this T cell receptor (beta chain) came up a few times. This entry comes from a study of regulatory T cells in long-lasting Graves disease. Arm-PCR of CDR3 regions and iRepertoire HTBI primers were used to build TCR beta libraries. TCRdb re-called the multiplex PCR reads through MiXCR, storing one row per CDR3 protein. In the table there are about 440,000 distinct CDR3 sequences, more than 12% of which are singletons. Indicated time point: newly diagnosed GD, antithyroid drugs for less than 3 months. After RNA was extracted from PBMCs, the TCR library was made from it. These data also featured in a second study, about T cells in Graves' hyperthyroidism and ophthalmopathy.

The TCR originated in a woman aged 25-40 years with Graves disease. This specimen was peripheral blood mononuclear cells (PBMCs), taken at new diagnosis, from a patient treated with antithyroid drugs.

The CDR3 loop is CASSSPRAPYNEQFF. In DNA, the CDR3 is TGTGCCAGCAGCTCGCCGAGGGCCCCATACAATGAGCAGTTCTTC. The chain employs TRBV11-3 and TRBJ2-1; perhaps TRBD2 as D (5 bases). Germline CDR1 is SGHNT and CDR2 is YENEEA. The ends were cut back, 4 bases at V and 4 bases at J, with 14 bases in the middle. The CDR3 runs 15 residues.